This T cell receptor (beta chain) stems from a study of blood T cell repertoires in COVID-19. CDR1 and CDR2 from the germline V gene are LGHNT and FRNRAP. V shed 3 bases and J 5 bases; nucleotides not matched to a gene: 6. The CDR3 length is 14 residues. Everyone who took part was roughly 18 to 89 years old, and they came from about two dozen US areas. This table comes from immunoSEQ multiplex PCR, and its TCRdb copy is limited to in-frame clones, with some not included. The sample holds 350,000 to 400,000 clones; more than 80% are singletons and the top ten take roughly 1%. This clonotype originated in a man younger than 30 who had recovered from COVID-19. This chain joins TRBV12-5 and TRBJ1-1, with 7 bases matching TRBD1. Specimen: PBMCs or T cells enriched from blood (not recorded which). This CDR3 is CASGLVTGETEAFF. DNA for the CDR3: TGTGCTAGTGGTTTAGTTACAGGGGAAACTGAAGCTTTCTTT.